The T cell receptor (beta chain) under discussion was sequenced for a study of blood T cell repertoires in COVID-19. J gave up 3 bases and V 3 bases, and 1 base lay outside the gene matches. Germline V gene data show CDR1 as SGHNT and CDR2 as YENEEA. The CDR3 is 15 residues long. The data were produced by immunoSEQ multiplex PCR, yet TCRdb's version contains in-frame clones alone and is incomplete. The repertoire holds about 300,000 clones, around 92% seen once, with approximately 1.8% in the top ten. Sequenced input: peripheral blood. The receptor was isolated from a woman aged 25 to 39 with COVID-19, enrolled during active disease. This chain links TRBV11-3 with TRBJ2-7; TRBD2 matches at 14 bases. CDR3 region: CASSLTSGGVYEQYF. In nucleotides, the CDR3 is TGTGCCAGCAGCTTGACTAGCGGGGGGGTCTACGAGCAGTACTTC. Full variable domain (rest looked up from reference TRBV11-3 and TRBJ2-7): EAGVVQSPRYKIIEKKQPVAFWCNPISGHNTLYWYLQNLGQGPELLIRYENEEAVDDSQLPKDRFSAERLKGVDSTLKIQPAELGDSAVYLCASSLTSGGVYEQYFGPGTRLTVT.